Listed below are T cell receptor beta chains from one sample, sequenced in a study of Graves' ophthalmopathy and Graves' hyperthyroidism. Each CDR3 protein is one row after TCRdb ran MiXCR on the multiplex PCR reads. The sample holds hundreds of thousands of distinct CDR3 sequences; 20% to 25% are singletons and the top ten take 2.5% to 3.5%. Sequencing used peripheral blood. Receptors originate from a woman aged 18 to 35 with stable Graves' hyperthyroidism. The CDR3 runs from the conserved cysteine through the conserved F or W. D genes are given only for firm matches. For some rows the clone size is stated as once, few or many, or as a class when expanded; others skip it.

D gene | clone size | J gene | V gene | CDR3 DNA | CDR3 protein
. | many | TRBJ1-2 | TRBV5-8 | TGTGCCAGCAGCTTGGTTGCAGGGGAACACTATGGCTACACCTTC | CASSLVAGEHYGYTF
TRBD2 | many | TRBJ2-7 | TRBV5-1 | TGCGCCAGCACCAGCGGGAGTTACTCCTACGAGCAGTACTTC | CASTSGSYSYEQYF
. | many | TRBJ1-1 | TRBV11-2 | TGTGCCAGCAGTCCCGGAGGGGCGGGTGCTTTCTTT | CASSPGGAGAFF
TRBD2 | many | TRBJ2-5 | TRBV20-1 | TGCAGTGCTCTTCCTAGCGGGATTCAAGAGACCCAGTACTTC | CSALPSGIQETQYF
. | . | TRBJ2-2 | TRBV24-1 | TGTGCCACCATGGGGAAGGGGAAGAACACCGGGGAGCTGTTTTTT | CATMGKGKNTGELFF
. | many | TRBJ2-2 | TRBV15 | TGTGCCACCAGCAGAGTTACCTCTTCTGGGGAGCTGTTTTTT | CATSRVTSSGELFF
. | many | TRBJ1-2 | TRBV10-3 | TGTGCCATCAGTGAGTCTGGTGAAAGGGGCTACACCTTC | CAISESGERGYTF
. | . | TRBJ2-7 | TRBV6-5 | TGTGCCAGCAGTTACCCAGGCAGGGCAGTCGAGCAGTACTTC | CASSYPGRAVEQYF
. | many | TRBJ2-7 | TRBV7-2 | TGTGCCAGCAGCTTAGTCGCTAGCTCGGTCTACGAGCAGTACTTC | CASSLVASSVYEQYF
TRBD1 | many | TRBJ1-3 | TRBV12-3/TRBV12-4 | TGTGCCAGCAGTACAGGGGTAGGGGACTCTGGAAACACCATATATTTT | CASSTGVGDSGNTIYF
. | many | TRBJ2-7 | TRBV7-2 | TGTGCCAGCAGCTCCCCCCAGCGGTACGAGCAGTACTTC | CASSSPQRYEQYF
TRBD1 | . | TRBJ2-2 | TRBV12-3/TRBV12-4 | TGTGCCAGCAGTCGGGACAGTGGGGGCACCGGGGAGCTGTGGTTT | CASSRDSGGTGELWF
. | many | TRBJ2-7 | TRBV2 | TGTGCCAGCAGTGAGAACGACCCCTCCTACGAGCAGTACTTC | CASSENDPSYEQYF
. | . | TRBJ1-1 | TRBV20-1 | TGCAGTGCTAGAGATCCACAGGGAGAGAATGAAGCTTTCTTT | CSARDPQGENEAFF
. | many | TRBJ2-5 | TRBV4-2 | TGTGCCAGCAGCCAAGTGTCAGGGAGGGGGCAAGAGACCCAGTACTTC | CASSQVSGRGQETQYF
. | many | TRBJ2-7 | TRBV5-6 | TGTGCCAGCAGCTTGTTGGGGGCCCTCTACGAGCAGTACTTC | CASSLLGALYEQYF
TRBD1 | many | TRBJ1-6 | TRBV7-9 | TGTGCCAGCAGCAGAGGGACAGGGGATAATTCACCCCTCCACTTT | CASSRGTGDNSPLHF
. | many | TRBJ1-1 | TRBV11-2 | TGTGCCAGCAGCTTAGGGTCGTCGCCGAACACTGAAGCTTTCTTT | CASSLGSSPNTEAFF
TRBD1 | many | TRBJ2-7 | TRBV6-1 | TGTGCCAGCAGGCGCGACAGGGACCACGAGCAGTACTTC | CASRRDRDHEQYF
. | many | TRBJ2-5 | TRBV18 | TGTGCCAGCTCAGCACAGGGTTTGGTTGGCGAGACCCAGTACTTC | CASSAQGLVGETQYF
TRBD1 | many | TRBJ1-2 | TRBV3-1 | TGTGCCAGCAGCCAAAGGGACAGGGGTGGCTACACCTTC | CASSQRDRGGYTF
. | many | TRBJ2-7 | TRBV29-1 | TGCAGCGTCGCCCAGGGTACCTACGAGCAGTACTTC | CSVAQGTYEQYF
. | many | TRBJ1-1 | TRBV10-1 | TGCGCCAGCAGTGAATTCGGGGTTGGTGAAGCTTTCTTT | CASSEFGVGEAFF
. | many | TRBJ1-2 | TRBV11-2 | TGTGCCAGCAGCTTAGGGGGGGGGAATGGCTACACCTTC | CASSLGGGNGYTF
TRBD1 | many | TRBJ2-7 | TRBV18 | TGTGCCAGCTCCCTGGGACAGGGCAGGACCTACGAGCAGTACTTC | CASSLGQGRTYEQYF
. | many | TRBJ2-7 | TRBV5-8 | TGTGCCAGCAGCCCGGGACCGGCGAATCGGGAGTACTTC | CASSPGPANREYF
. | many | TRBJ2-5 | TRBV28 | TGTGCCAGCAGTTTCGAAGTAGAGACCCAGTACTTC | CASSFEVETQYF
. | . | TRBJ1-2 | TRBV6-1 | TGTGCCAGCAGCCCACGGGGGGTGCTTGGCTATGGCTACACCTTC | CASSPRGVLGYGYTF
TRBD1 | few | TRBJ2-2 | TRBV5-1 | TGCGCCAGCAGCACACTATGGGACAGGATCACCGGGGAGCTGTTTTTT | CASSTLWDRITGELFF
. | few | TRBJ2-2 | TRBV5-1 | TGCGCCAGCAGCTTGGGCTGGGACTCGAACACCGGGGAGCTGTTTTTT | CASSLGWDSNTGELFF
TRBD2 | many | TRBJ2-2 | TRBV12-3/TRBV12-4 | TGTGCCAGCAGCACTCTGGGCGGGGGGAACACCGGGGAGCTGTTTTTT | CASSTLGGGNTGELFF
. | many | TRBJ2-5 | TRBV20-1 | TGCAGTGCTAGAGACAATGGACAGCTTGCTACCCAGTACTTC | CSARDNGQLATQYF
. | many | TRBJ2-6 | TRBV6-4 | TGTGCCAGCAGTGACTCTGGGTCATCTGGGGCCAACGTCCTGACTTTC | CASSDSGSSGANVLTF
. | . | TRBJ2-2 | TRBV28 | TGTGCCAGCAGTCATCATCCAGCAGGCACGAACACCGGGGAGCTGTGGTTT | CASSHHPAGTNTGELWF
. | . | TRBJ2-5 | TRBV4-1 | TGCGCCAGCAGCCAAGGGAGGTTGGCGGAAGAGACCCAGTACTTC | CASSQGRLAEETQYF
. | many | TRBJ2-2 | TRBV10-3 | TGTGCCATCAGTGACGGAGGGAGAGATACCGGGGAGCTGTTTTTT | CAISDGGRDTGELFF
TRBD2 | . | TRBJ2-2 | TRBV5-1 | TGCGCCAGCAGACGCCTAGCGGGAGATAACACCGGGGAGCTGTTTTTT | CASRRLAGDNTGELFF
. | few | TRBJ2-5 | TRBV2 | TGTGCCAGCAGACGACTAGAAGGTGCGGAGACCCAGTACTTC | CASRRLEGAETQYF
. | many | TRBJ2-7 | TRBV6-5 | TGTGCCAGCAGGCAGAATTACGAGCAGTACTTC | CASRQNYEQYF
. | many | TRBJ2-5 | TRBV29-1 | TGCAGCGCCGGCAGACAGGCCGGAGGAGAGACCCAGTACTTC | CSAGRQAGGETQYF
TRBD1 | many | TRBJ1-3 | TRBV11-2 | TGTGCCAGCAGCCTGCAGGGGGCTTATGGAAACACCATATATTTT | CASSLQGAYGNTIYF
TRBD1 | few | TRBJ2-2 | TRBV18 | TGTGCCAGCTCACCAGGACAGGGCGGCGGGGAGCTGTTTTTT | CASSPGQGGGELFF
. | many | TRBJ1-5 | TRBV30 | TGTGCCTGGAGTCTCAGGGAGGATCAGCCCCAGCATTTT | CAWSLREDQPQHF
. | . | TRBJ1-1 | TRBV19 | TGTGCCAGTAGTATAGAGGGGGGCAATGGGTACACTGAAGCTTTCTTT | CASSIEGGNGYTEAFF
. | few | TRBJ2-5 | TRBV13 | TGTGCCAGCGGTCGGAATCGCGCCCAAGAGACCCAGTACTTC | CASGRNRAQETQYF
. | many | TRBJ1-1 | TRBV25-1 | TGTGCCAGCGGGTGGGAGAGCACTGAAGCTTTCTTT | CASGWESTEAFF
TRBD2 | many | TRBJ2-5 | TRBV2 | TGTGCCAGCAGCGAGACTAGCGCCCTGAGAGAGACCCAGTACTTC | CASSETSALRETQYF
. | many | TRBJ2-5 | TRBV7-7 | TGTGCTAGCAGCTTAGCGCAGGGGGAGACCCAGTACTTC | CASSLAQGETQYF
TRBD1 | few | TRBJ2-7 | TRBV9 | TGTGCCAGCAGCGTCAAAACCAGGGGGCGAGGAAGGTACGAGCAGTACTTC | CASSVKTRGRGRYEQYF
TRBD2 | many | TRBJ2-4 | TRBV20-1 | TGCAGTGCGCGGCCCGGGGGGGGACTAGCCAAAAACATTCAGTACTTC | CSARPGGGLAKNIQYF
TRBD2 | . | TRBJ2-5 | TRBV20-1 | TGCAGTGCTAGACCACGTTCTGGCGGGAGGGCCGGAGAGACCCCGTACTTC | CSARPRSGGRAGETPYF
. | . | TRBJ1-2 | TRBV6-5 | TGTGCCAGCAGTTCGAGGACTGCCGACCCTTCCTTC | CASSSRTADPSF
. | many | TRBJ1-1 | TRBV30 | TGTGCCTGGAGTGTAATGGAAAACAGCCAAGCTTTCTTT | CAWSVMENSQAFF
. | many | TRBJ2-5 | TRBV6-1 | TGTGCCAGCAGTGAAAGCCTGATCCAAGAGACCCAGTACTTC | CASSESLIQETQYF